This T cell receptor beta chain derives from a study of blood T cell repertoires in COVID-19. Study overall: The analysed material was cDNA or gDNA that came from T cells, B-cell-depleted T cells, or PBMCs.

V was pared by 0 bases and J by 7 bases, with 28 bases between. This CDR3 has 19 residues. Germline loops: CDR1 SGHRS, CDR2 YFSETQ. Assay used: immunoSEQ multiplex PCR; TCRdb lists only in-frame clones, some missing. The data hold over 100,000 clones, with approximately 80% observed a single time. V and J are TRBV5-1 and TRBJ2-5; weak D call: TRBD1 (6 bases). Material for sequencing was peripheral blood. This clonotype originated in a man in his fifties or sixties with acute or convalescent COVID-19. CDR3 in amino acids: CASSLANFRTVRTVWTQYF. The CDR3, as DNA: TGCGCCAGCAGCTTGGCCAACTTCCGGACAGTGCGGACGGTTTGGACCCAGTACTTC. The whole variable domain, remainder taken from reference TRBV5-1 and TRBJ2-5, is KAGVTQTPRYLIKTRGQQVTLSCSPISGHRSVSWYQQTPGQGLQFLFEYFSETQRNKGNFPGRFSGRQFSNSRSEMNVSTLELGDSALYLCASSLANFRTVRTVWTQYFGPGTRLLVL.